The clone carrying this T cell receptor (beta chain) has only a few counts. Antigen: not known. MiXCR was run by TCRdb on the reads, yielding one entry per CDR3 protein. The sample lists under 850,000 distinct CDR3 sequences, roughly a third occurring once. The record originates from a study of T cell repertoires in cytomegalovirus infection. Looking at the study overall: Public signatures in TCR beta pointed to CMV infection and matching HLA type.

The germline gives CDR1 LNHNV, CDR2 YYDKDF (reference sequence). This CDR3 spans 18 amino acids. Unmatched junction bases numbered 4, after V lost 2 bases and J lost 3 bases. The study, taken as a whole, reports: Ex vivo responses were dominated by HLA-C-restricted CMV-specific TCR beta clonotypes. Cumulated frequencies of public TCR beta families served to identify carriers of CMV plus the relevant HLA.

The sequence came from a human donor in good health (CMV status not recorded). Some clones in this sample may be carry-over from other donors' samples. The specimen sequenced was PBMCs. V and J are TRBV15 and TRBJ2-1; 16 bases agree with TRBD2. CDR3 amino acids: CATSRPGLAGGLYNEQFF. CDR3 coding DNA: TGTGCCACCAGCAGACCGGGACTAGCGGGAGGGCTCTACAATGAGCAGTTCTTC.